The 18 T cell receptor beta chains below come from one sample, sequenced in a study of T-cell memory formation after mild COVID-19. TCRdb recomputed calls from the 5' RACE reads with MiXCR, one row per CDR3 protein. The sample consists of hundreds of thousands of distinct CDR3 sequences, 15% to 20% of them appearing once. The sample consisted of PBMCs or a T cell subset sorted from them (not recorded which). The origin of the receptors is an adult woman who had mild COVID-19 (a few samples of this study predate the infection). Cell type and time point are not known.

The chain employs TRBV24-1 and TRBJ2-1, with a tentative D call TRBD2 (6 bases). Germline V gene data show CDR1 as KGHDR and CDR2 as SFDVKD. The CDR3 sequence is 14 residues long. The V gene lost 6 bases and the J gene lost 6 bases, with 14 bases spanning the gap. CDR3 in amino acids: CATSPSSVSNEQFF. CDR3 coding DNA: TGTGCCACCAGTCCCTCTAGCGTTAGCAATGAGCAGTTCTTC.

This clonotype was observed a few times. J is TRBJ1-1 and V is TRBV7-9; D possibly corresponds to TRBD1 (5 bases). Germline V gene data show CDR1 as SEHNR and CDR2 as FQNEAQ (reference sequence). Between the trimmed V and J ends, which lost 1 base and 1 base, there was a span of 10 bases. This CDR3 is 15 amino acids long. The CDR3 loop reads CASSLGYTGNTEAFF. Written as DNA, the CDR3 is TGTGCCAGCAGCTTAGGGTACACAGGGAACACTGAAGCTTTCTTT.

This clonotype was detected many times. The chain carries TRBV12-3 or TRBV12-4 and TRBJ1-5, with D possibly matching TRBD1 (5 bases). V gave up 5 bases and J gave up 2 bases, with 7 bases separating them. The CDR3 is 13 amino acids. Here the CDR3 DNA reads TGTGCCAGCAGTCCACAGGGCAATCAGCCCCAGCATTTT. It specifies CASSPQGNQPQHF.

At least ten counts were recorded for this clonotype. The chain links TRBV19 to TRBJ1-2, with D hard to call. The V end was cut by 4 bases, the J end by 5 bases, with 8 bases between. CDR3 size: 12 residues. The germline gives CDR1 LNHDA, CDR2 SQIVND (reference sequence). CDR3 sequence reads: CASSSRFYGYTF. The CDR3, as DNA: TGTGCCAGTAGTAGCCGGTTTTATGGCTACACCTTC.

This clonotype has more than one count but fewer than ten. The rearrangement uses TRBV20-1 and TRBJ2-5; no clear D gene. The germline V and J ends were trimmed by 3 bases and 1 base, with 9 bases remaining between them. CDR3 length equals 13 residues. CDR1 and CDR2 (germline): DFQATT, SNEGSKA (reference sequence). The CDR3 DNA follows: TGCAGTGCTAGTCGCAGTTCCCAAGAGACCCAGTACTTC. As protein: CSASRSSQETQYF.

This chain uses TRBV4-3 with TRBJ2-6; D tentatively reads TRBD1 or TRBD2 (5 bases each). Germline V gives CDR1 LGHNA, CDR2 YSLEER. V shed 0 bases and J shed 4 bases, with 13 bases lying between them. CDR3 size: 17 residues. DNA for the CDR3: TGCGCCAGCAGCCAAGAAGTTGAGGGGACCGGGGCCAACGTCCTGACTTTC. The encoded protein is CASSQEVEGTGANVLTF.

The chain combines TRBV29-1 with TRBJ1-5; D unresolved. Trimming cost V 0 bases and J 7 bases, with 10 bases left between them. The CDR3 loop spans 13 amino acids. CDR1 and CDR2 from the germline V gene are SQVTM and ANQGSEA. CDR3 residues: CSVEDPPGQPQHF. CDR3 sequence (DNA): TGCAGCGTTGAAGATCCCCCGGGCCAGCCCCAGCATTTT.

This clonotype was picked up a small number of times. The rearrangement links TRBV20-1 to TRBJ2-4, with no clear D. In germline, CDR1 is DFQATT, CDR2 SNEGSKA (reference sequence). Trimming shortened V by 0 bases and J by 1 base, and 19 bases separated the two germline ends. The CDR3 is 18 residues long. Written as DNA, the CDR3 is TGCAGTGCTAGAGACCGTAGGAGCACCAGCTGGGCCAAAAACATTCAGTACTTC. Translating it yields CSARDRRSTSWAKNIQYF.

This clonotype was counted between two and nine times. The rearrangement uses TRBV29-1 and TRBJ2-1; 9 bases match TRBD1. CDR3 length equals 15 residues. Per germline, CDR1 SQVTM and CDR2 ANQGSEA. With V trimmed by 1 base and J by 6 bases, 7 bases remained unmatched. The CDR3 DNA sequence: TGCAGCGTTGAAGTGACAGGGGGTGGATTCAATGAGCAGTTCTTC. Encoded protein: CSVEVTGGGFNEQFF.

The chain recombines TRBV12-3 or TRBV12-4 with TRBJ2-5; TRBD2 agrees at 7 bases. After removal of 7 bases from V and 5 bases from J, the junction contained 4 bases not matched to a gene. This CDR3 region has 12 residues. The CDR3 DNA sequence: TGTGCCAGCACCCCCGGGGGGGAGACCCAGTACTTC. Protein sequence: CASTPGGETQYF.

The V call is TRBV18, the J call TRBJ2-1; 9 positions match TRBD1. The J segment lost 6 bases and the V segment lost 6 bases, leaving 12 bases of the junction unmatched. This CDR3 has 16 residues. The V gene's germline CDR1 is KGHSH and CDR2 LQKENI. In DNA, the CDR3 is TGTGCCAGCTCGTCTACCGGGACAGGGATTCTCAATGAGCAGTTCTTC. This gives the protein CASSSTGTGILNEQFF.

There are a few counts of this clonotype. J is TRBJ2-5 and V is TRBV20-1; the D gene is possibly TRBD1 (5 bases). From germline, CDR1 is DFQATT and CDR2 SNEGSKA (reference sequence). The CDR3 is 12 amino acids. V lost 6 bases, J lost 2 bases, and 10 bases lay in between. The CDR3 DNA reads TGCAGTGCATGGGGCATACAAGAGACCCAGTACTTC. It translates to CSAWGIQETQYF.

The V and J genes are TRBV7-3 and TRBJ2-1; a possible D gene is TRBD2 (6 bases). This CDR3 has 16 residues. The V gene lost 4 bases and the J gene lost 0 bases, with 13 bases spanning the gap. Germline CDR1 SGHTA, CDR2 FQGTGA. The CDR3 loop reads CASSSNPTSSYNEQFF. The CDR3 DNA reads TGTGCCAGCAGCTCCAACCCGACTAGCTCCTACAATGAGCAGTTCTTC.

The V gene is TRBV29-1, the J gene TRBJ2-1; the match to TRBD2 covers 11 bases. The CDR3 totals 14 residues. Germline V CDR1 and CDR2: SQVTM, ANQGSEA. The ends lost 7 bases at V and 8 bases at J; junction bases unmatched: 10. The CDR3: CSGDTSGRYDEQFF. CDR3 in DNA: TGCAGCGGGGACACTAGCGGGAGATATGATGAGCAGTTCTTC.

This chain joins TRBV5-1 and TRBJ2-2; 9 bases align to TRBD2. The CDR3 is 18 amino acids. Germline V CDR1 and CDR2: SGHRS, YFSETQ. V lost 0 bases and J lost 0; bases outside the gene matches: 6. The CDR3 sequence: CASSLEASGVPNTGELFF. The CDR3 nucleotides read TGCGCCAGCAGCTTGGAGGCTAGCGGGGTTCCGAACACCGGGGAGCTGTTTTTT.

DNA for the CDR3: TGTGCCAGCAGTGAATGGCGGGTAAGCAGTAAGCCCCAGCATTTT. This gives the protein CASSEWRVSSKPQHF. The J gene is TRBJ1-5, the V gene TRBV2; D is unresolved. Trimming cost V 2 bases and J 8 bases, with 16 bases left between them. CDR3 length: 15 residues. Germline V CDR1 and CDR2: SNHLY, FYNNEI. The full variable domain, completed using reference TRBV2 and TRBJ1-5, is EPEVTQTPSHQVTQMGQEVILRCVPISNHLYFYWYRQILGQKVEFLVSFYNNEISEKSEIFDDQFSVERPDGSNFTLKIRSTKLEDSAMYFCASSEWRVSSKPQHFGDGTRLSIL.

This clonotype was counted only a few times. The chain joins TRBV4-2 to TRBJ2-3, with 8 bases aligning to TRBD2. Germline V lookup: CDR1 LGHNA, CDR2 YNFKEQ. Trimming cost V 0 bases and J 2 bases; bases outside gene matches: 10. The CDR3 has 18 amino acids. The chain's CDR3 is CASSQDRGSSGVTDTQYF. The CDR3 region has the DNA TGTGCCAGCAGCCAAGATCGGGGGAGTAGCGGGGTCACAGATACGCAGTATTTT.

This chain uses TRBV9 with TRBJ2-3, with TRBD2 matching 10 bases. Germline CDR1 is SGDLS and CDR2 is YYNGEE. The CDR3 sequence is 16 residues long. J lost 4 bases, V lost 0 bases, and 5 bases had no gene match. The CDR3 DNA reads as TGTGCCAGCAGCGTAGCGTGGAGCGGGGGGGCAGATACGCAGTATTTT. Translation: CASSVAWSGGADTQYF.